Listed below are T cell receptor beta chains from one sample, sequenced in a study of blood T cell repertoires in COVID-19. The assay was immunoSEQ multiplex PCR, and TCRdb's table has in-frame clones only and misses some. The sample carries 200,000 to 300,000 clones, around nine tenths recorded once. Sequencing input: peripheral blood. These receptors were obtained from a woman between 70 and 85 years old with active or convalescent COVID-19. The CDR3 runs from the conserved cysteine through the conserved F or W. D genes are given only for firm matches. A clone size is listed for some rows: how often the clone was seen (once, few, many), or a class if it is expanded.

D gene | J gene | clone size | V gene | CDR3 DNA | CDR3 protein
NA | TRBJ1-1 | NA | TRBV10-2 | TGCGCCAGCAGTTCCGGGTACACTGAAGCTTTCTTT | CASSSGYTEAFF
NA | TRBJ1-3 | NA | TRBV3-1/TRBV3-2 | TGTGCCAGCAGCCACGAGGCCGGAAACACCATATATTTT | CASSHEAGNTIYF
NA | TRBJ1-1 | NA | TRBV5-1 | TGCGCCAGCAGCTTCCAACTCGAGAACACTGAAGCTTTCTTT | CASSFQLENTEAFF
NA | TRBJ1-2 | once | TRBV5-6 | TGTGCCAGCAGCTTAGGGGTGGACTATGGCTACACCTTC | CASSLGVDYGYTF
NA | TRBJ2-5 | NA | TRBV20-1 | TGCAGTGCTCGTCTCGGAGAGACCCAGTACTTC | CSARLGETQYF
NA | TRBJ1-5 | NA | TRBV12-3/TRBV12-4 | TGTGCCAGCAGGGGGCGTAATCAGCCCCAGCATTTT | CASRGRNQPQHF
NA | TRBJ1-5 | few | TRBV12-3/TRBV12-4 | TGTGCCAGCAGTTTTGGCGGTCCCCAGCATTTT | CASSFGGPQHF
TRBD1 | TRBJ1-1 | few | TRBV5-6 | TGTGCCAGCAGGTCGACAGGGGGAACTGAAGCTTTCTTT | CASRSTGGTEAFF
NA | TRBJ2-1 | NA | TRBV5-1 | TGCGCCAGCAGCCTAGGGGCGGGGAGCTCCTACAATGAGCAGTTCTTC | CASSLGAGSSYNEQFF
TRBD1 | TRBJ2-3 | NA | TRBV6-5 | TGTGCCAGCAGTTTCTACGACAGGGTTATCCAGTATTTT | CASSFYDRVIQYF
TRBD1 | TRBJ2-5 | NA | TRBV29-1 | TGCAGCGTTGATGAGACAGGGGGCGAGACCCAGTACTTC | CSVDETGGETQYF
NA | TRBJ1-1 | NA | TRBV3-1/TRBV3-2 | TGTGCCAGCAAAGACCCGGGGGGCACTGAAGCTTTCTTT | CASKDPGGTEAFF
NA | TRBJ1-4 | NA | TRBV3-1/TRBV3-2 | TGTGCCAGCAGCCAAGGTGGAGGCCCGAATGAAAAACTGTTTTTT | CASSQGGGPNEKLFF
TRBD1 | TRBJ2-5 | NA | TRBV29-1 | TGCAGCGCCTTCTCGGGACAGCTAGATCCCCAAGAGACCCAGTACTTC | CSAFSGQLDPQETQYF
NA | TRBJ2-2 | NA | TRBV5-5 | TGTGCCAGCAGCTTGGGCCAGGGGTACACCGGGGAGCTGTTTTTT | CASSLGQGYTGELFF
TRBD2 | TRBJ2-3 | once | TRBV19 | TGTGCCAGTAGTAGTGGCGGGGGTGCAGATACGCAGTATTTT | CASSSGGGADTQYF
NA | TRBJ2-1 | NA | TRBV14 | TGTGCCAGCAGTGTCGGCACTAGCTCCTACAATGAGCAGTTCTTC | CASSVGTSSYNEQFF
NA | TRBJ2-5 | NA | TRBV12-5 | TGTGCTAGTGGTTTGGTACTGAAGGGGCCGACTGGAGCGACCCAGTACTTC | CASGLVLKGPTGATQYF
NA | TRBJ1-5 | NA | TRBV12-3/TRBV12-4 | TGTGCCGCAGGGGATGGCCCCAATCAGCCCCAGCATTTT | CAAGDGPNQPQHF
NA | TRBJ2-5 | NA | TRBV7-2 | TGTGCCAGCAGCTTAGGAGCCAAAGAGACCCAGTACTTC | CASSLGAKETQYF
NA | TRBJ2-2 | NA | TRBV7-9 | TGTGCCAGCAGCTTATACCCCTCGGGCACCGGGGAGCTGTTTTTT | CASSLYPSGTGELFF
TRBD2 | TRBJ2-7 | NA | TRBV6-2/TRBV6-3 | TGTGCCAGCAGTTACTCGACACGGGGGGGCCCGTACGAGCAGTACTTC | CASSYSTRGGPYEQYF
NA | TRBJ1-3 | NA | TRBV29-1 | TGCAGCGTTGCCCTAGTGCAGGGTTCTGGAAACACCATATATTTT | CSVALVQGSGNTIYF
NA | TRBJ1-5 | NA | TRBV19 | TGTGCCAGTAGTATAACCCGGCGGGTCGGTCAGCCCCAGCATTTT | CASSITRRVGQPQHF
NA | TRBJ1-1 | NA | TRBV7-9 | TGTGCCAGCAGCTTGGGTAGGACTGGGGCTTTCTTT | CASSLGRTGAFF
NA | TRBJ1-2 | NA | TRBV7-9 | TGTGCCAGCAGCCCAGGCGGGAACTCTAACTATGGCTACACCTTC | CASSPGGNSNYGYTF
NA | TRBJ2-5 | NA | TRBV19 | TGTGCCAGTAGTATAGCTTGGAGGGAGACCCAGTACTTC | CASSIAWRETQYF
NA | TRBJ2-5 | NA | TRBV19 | TGTGCCAGTAGCCGAGCTAAAGAGACCCAGTACTTC | CASSRAKETQYF
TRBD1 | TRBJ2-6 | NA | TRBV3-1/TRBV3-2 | TGTGCCAGCAGCCTTGGGACAGCTGGCTCTGGGGCCAACGTCCTGACTTTC | CASSLGTAGSGANVLTF
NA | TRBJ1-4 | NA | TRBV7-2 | TGTGCCAGCAGCCCGCGGGGGTATGGTGAAAAACTGTTTTTT | CASSPRGYGEKLFF
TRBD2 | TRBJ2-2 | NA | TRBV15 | TGTGCCACCAGCAGCGGACTAGCGGGGTTAAAGACCGGGGAGCTGTTTTTT | CATSSGLAGLKTGELFF
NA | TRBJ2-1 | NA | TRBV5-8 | TGTGCCAGCAGCCCCTTCAATGAGCAGTTCTTC | CASSPFNEQFF
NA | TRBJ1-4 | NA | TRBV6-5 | TGTGCCAGCCACCCGGCGGGGGTCGAAAAACTGTTTTTT | CASHPAGVEKLFF
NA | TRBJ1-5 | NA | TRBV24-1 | TGTGCCACCAGTGATGCCTCCTTTAGACTCGGGGGGAATCAGCCCCAGCATTTT | CATSDASFRLGGNQPQHF
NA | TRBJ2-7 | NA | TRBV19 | TGTGCCAGTAGCGAGGCTCCTGCTTACGAGCAGTACTTC | CASSEAPAYEQYF
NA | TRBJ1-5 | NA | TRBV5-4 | TGTGCCAGCAGCTTGAAAGGGGGTGTATTTCAGCCCCAGCATTTT | CASSLKGGVFQPQHF
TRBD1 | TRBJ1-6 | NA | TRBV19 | TGTGCCACCATGTCTCGCACAGGGGCTAATTCACCCCTCCACTTT | CATMSRTGANSPLHF
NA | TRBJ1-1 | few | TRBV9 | TGTGCCAGCAGCCTAGATGACTGGAGCACTGAAGCTTTCTTT | CASSLDDWSTEAFF
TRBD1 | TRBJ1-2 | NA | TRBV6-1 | TGTGCCAGCAGTGAAGAAGGGACAGACCCACTCGGCTATGGCTACACCTTC | CASSEEGTDPLGYGYTF
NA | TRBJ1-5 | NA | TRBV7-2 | TGTGCCAGCAGCCCATCCTGGACAGCTAATCAGCCCCAGCATTTT | CASSPSWTANQPQHF
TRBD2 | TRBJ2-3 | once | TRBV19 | TGTGCCAGTAGTATAAGAGGGACTAGCGGGGGCACAGATACGCAGTATTTT | CASSIRGTSGGTDTQYF
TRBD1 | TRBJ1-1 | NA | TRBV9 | TGTGCCAGCAGCCCGTGGTGGGACAGGGACCTGAACACTGAAGCTTTCTTT | CASSPWWDRDLNTEAFF